Included here is one TCR beta chain sequence, with context. Its antigen is still unknown. The sample holds no much larger clone one base away, and base qualities are not on file. The data stem from a study of blood T cell repertoires in COVID-19 (TCRdb year 2020). With respect to the entire study: The collaborator samples originated in the United States, Italy and Spain and spanned the acute and convalescent phases of COVID-19. The material from the prospective study consisted of cDNA or gDNA derived from T cells, B-cell-depleted T cells, or PBMCs. The dataset comprised deeply sampled blood TCRbeta repertoires from subjects exposed to, actively infected with, or recovered from COVID-19. A freely available public database, intended as a resource for researchers studying the immune response to SARS-CoV-2, is where the repertoires were released. Samples came from the ongoing ImmuneRACE study (first 160 participants) plus 1,254 subjects from 6 global collaborators. The sample metadata nearly always contained a de-identified subject ID, COVID-19 status, age in years and sex. HLA class I and class II types, where available, came from metadata supplied by the sample provider rather than from assay-based typing. The paper as a whole reports these results and caveats: How much clinical and demographic metadata was included differed by source and by participant, and the metadata was provided uncurated.

One collaborating source in Seattle enrolled patients during active infection and followed them longitudinally through the course of disease. Collaborating institutions collected whole blood in K2EDTA tubes following their own protocols. For TCRbeta analysis, collaborators shipped samples as frozen whole blood, isolated PBMCs, or DNA extracted from either of those sample types. The immunoSEQ Assay, a bias-controlled multiplex PCR, was used to amplify TCRbeta CDR3 regions from genomic DNA. Regarding the original processing steps: The number of nucleated cells in each sample was estimated by amplification of reference gene primers within the assay. Sequence reads were collapsed and filtered to measure the absolute abundance of every unique TCRbeta CDR3 rearrangement. For each sample, productive Simpson clonality was calculated as the square root of Simpson's diversity index over productive rearrangements. Sourced from immuneACCESS, this table was stored by TCRdb with only in-frame sequences that have V and J called. A share of the clones is absent; for the studies checked, an unresolved V gene accounts for under half, and the remainder has no known explanation. Clone size and V and J calls were adopted from that table, with D and trimming inferred from the DNA. The sample data list roughly 280,000 clones, and roughly 90% of these were observed just once. Of the sample, approximately 10% falls within the top ten clones.

V gives up 10 bases and J gives up 1 base, and the segment between their germline ends measures 8 bases. Taken from cysteine to phenylalanine, the CDR3 has 13 residues. The kept DNA is CDR3 alone, 39 bases in frame from the first base. Looking up the germline V gene yields CDR1 MNHEY and CDR2 SVGAGI. In this chain, TRBV6-5 is recombined with TRBJ1-6, with the D gene uncertain. The sample taken for sequencing was peripheral blood. This sequence originates from a woman aged 30 to 39 with COVID-19, enrolled during active disease. The nucleotides read TGTGCCACCGGGAGGTCCTATAATTCACCCCTCCACTTT. Its amino acids are CATGRSYNSPLHF.